This paragraph covers one T cell receptor beta chain sequence. The data were produced by immunoSEQ multiplex PCR, yet TCRdb's version contains in-frame clones alone and is incomplete. The sample lists about 200,000 clones; roughly 78% were seen once. This sample stems from a study of blood T cell repertoires in COVID-19. Background on the study: The cDNA or gDNA used as material had been derived from T cells, B-cell-depleted T cells, or PBMCs.

The CDR3 covers 13 residues. This TCR was sampled from a woman of 80 years or more with active or convalescent COVID-19. The sample taken for sequencing was peripheral blood. The chain carries TRBV21-1 and TRBJ1-2; TRBD1 is taken as the D call from the table, unchecked against the DNA. TRBV21-1 is annotated as a pseudogene. The CDR3 DNA follows: TGTGCCAGCAGAAGACAGGGGGCGCGTGGCTACACCTTC. Protein product: CASRRQGARGYTF.